A single sample gave rise to the 20 T cell receptor beta chains below, sequenced in a study of shared clonotypes between healthy human individuals. The data were produced by immunoSEQ multiplex PCR, yet TCRdb's version contains in-frame clones alone and is incomplete. The sample carries some 2 million clones, about 95% recorded once. Sequenced sample: naive CD4+ T cells sorted from blood. Subset reported: CD45RA+ positively selected. All receptors come from a man between 18 and 35 years old in good health.

The CDR3 protein is CAWSLGASVQYF. The CDR3 DNA is TGTGCCTGGAGTCTTGGGGCGTCGGTGCAGTATTTT. The chain joins TRBV30 to TRBJ2-3; a weak D match, TRBD1 (5 bases). Germline V gene data show CDR1 as GTSNPN and CDR2 as SVGIG (reference sequence). Trimming pared 2 bases from V and 11 bases from J, leaving 14 bases between. CDR3 length equals 12 residues.

The J gene is TRBJ2-7, the V gene TRBV5-1; D unresolved. The CDR3 is made up of 17 amino acids. Between the trimmed V and J ends, which lost 3 bases and 0 bases, there was a span of 19 bases. Germline V gene sequence: CDR1 SGHRS, CDR2 YFSETQ. CDR3 sequence: CASSSWYSTPSSYEQYF. CDR3 nucleotide sequence: TGCGCCAGCAGCTCTTGGTATTCCACCCCGAGCTCCTACGAGCAGTACTTC.

As regards this clone: The conserved final phenylalanine or tryptophan is absent from the CDR3, which likely points to a read error. The chain employs TRBV27 and TRBJ2-7; no reliable D call. The CDR3 is 12 residues long. V was clipped by 4 bases and J by 2 bases, with 6 bases between them. Germline CDR1 reads MNHEY; CDR2 reads SMNVEV (reference sequence). The CDR3 region has the DNA TGTGCCAGCAGTTCCCCCACCTACGAGCAGTACTCC. It encodes CASSSPTYEQYS.

This clone was seen only once. The chain recombines TRBV5-1 with TRBJ2-7, with TRBD2 as a possible D gene (6 bases). The CDR3 has 17 amino acids. Trimming took 0 bases from V and 0 from J, leaving 16 bases between them. Germline V lookup: CDR1 SGHRS, CDR2 YFSETQ. The CDR3 sequence is CASSLGDWTEGSYEQYF. CDR3 in DNA: TGCGCCAGCAGCTTGGGGGATTGGACGGAGGGCTCCTACGAGCAGTACTTC.

This chain links TRBV6-7 with TRBJ1-4; tentative D call: TRBD1 (5 bases). TRBV6-7 is identified as an open reading frame with a role that is uncertain. The CDR3 extends over 16 amino acids. The V and J ends lost 6 bases and 3 bases respectively, with 17 bases between them. CDR3 DNA sequence: TGTGCCAGCAGAGACCTCCGGGACCGTCCTAATGAAAAACTGTTTTTT. Protein: CASRDLRDRPNEKLFF.

J is TRBJ1-6 and V is TRBV5-4; tentative D call: TRBD1 (5 bases). Trimming shortened V by 3 bases and J by 7 bases, and 14 bases separated the two germline ends. The CDR3 is 15 amino acids. The V gene's germline CDR1 is SGHNT and CDR2 YYREEE (reference sequence). The CDR3 protein is CASSWDSKGNSPLHF. As DNA, the CDR3 is TGTGCCAGCAGCTGGGACTCAAAAGGGAATTCACCCCTCCACTTT.

V and J are TRBV7-9 and TRBJ1-4; D is ambiguous. Trimming stripped 3 bases from V and 4 bases from J, with 6 bases between. The germline V gene encodes CDR1 SEHNR and CDR2 FQNEAQ (reference sequence). This CDR3 contains 13 residues. The DNA of the CDR3 is TGTGCCAGCAGCTTGACACTTAATGAAAAACTGTTTTTT. Translation gives CASSLTLNEKLFF.

The J gene is TRBJ2-5, the V gene TRBV5-1; D gene uncertain. Germline V gene lookup returns CDR1 SGHRS and CDR2 YFSETQ. The CDR3 loop spans 13 amino acids. V lost 3 bases and J 9 bases, leaving 15 bases between the germline ends. CDR3 DNA sequence: TGCGCCAGCAGCTCCTTAGTGGAATCTTCCCAGTACTTC. Protein product: CASSSLVESSQYF.

The rearrangement uses TRBV10-1 and TRBJ2-7, with 7 bases that match TRBD1. Unmatched junction bases numbered 4, after V lost 2 bases and J lost 0 bases. Per germline, CDR1 WNHNN and CDR2 SYGVQD (reference sequence). The CDR3 runs 15 residues. The CDR3 sequence is CASSERGQRSYEQYF. Written as DNA, the CDR3 is TGCGCCAGCAGTGAGAGGGGACAGCGCTCCTACGAGCAGTACTTC.

This clone was seen only once. This sequence joins TRBV9 and TRBJ2-7, with D perhaps matching TRBD2 (6 bases). The germline V gene encodes CDR1 SGDLS and CDR2 YYNGEE. Trimming took 3 bases from V and 6 from J, leaving 16 bases between them. There are 14 residues in the CDR3. The chain's CDR3 is CASSATSFEGEQYF. Here the CDR3 DNA reads TGTGCCAGCAGCGCGACTAGTTTTGAGGGCGAGCAGTACTTC.

V and J are TRBV7-9 and TRBJ2-2; D ambiguous. The CDR3 extends over 12 amino acids. Between the trimmed V and J ends, which lost 5 bases and 4 bases, there was a span of 5 bases. Germline V lookup: CDR1 SEHNR, CDR2 FQNEAQ (reference sequence). The CDR3 DNA sequence: TGTGCCAGCAGCGAGGCCACCGGGGAGCTGTTTTTT. It codes for CASSEATGELFF.

The chain joins TRBV29-1 to TRBJ1-2; perhaps TRBD1 as D (5 bases). Germline CDR1 is SQVTM and CDR2 is ANQGSEA. The V gene lost 6 bases and the J gene lost 5 bases, with 10 bases spanning the gap. There are 11 residues in the CDR3. CDR3 residues: CSVPGRYGYTF. The CDR3 nucleotides read TGCAGCGTCCCGGGGCGATATGGCTACACCTTC.

A remark on this clone: Sequence at one end of the junction differs from germline and may be a read error. This chain uses TRBV6-5 with TRBJ1-1, with a weak D call TRBD1 (5 bases). This CDR3 is built from 15 residues. Germline values: CDR1 MNHEY, CDR2 SVGAGI. CDR3 protein: CASSKSTVMNAEAFF. The CDR3 nucleotides read TGTGCCAGCAGTAAATCGACAGTTATGAACGCTGAAGCTTTCTTT.

The chain has TRBV30 and TRBJ1-2; D uncertain. Trimming removed 5 bases from V and 4 bases from J, with 14 bases in between. Germline V gene sequence: CDR1 GTSNPN, CDR2 SVGIG (reference sequence). The CDR3 has 13 amino acids. CDR3 DNA sequence: TGTGCCTGGGGGGTCCAACCCTTCTATGGCTACACCTTC. Its translation: CAWGVQPFYGYTF.

This clone turned up a few times. This CDR3 is also generated by other DNA sequences in the sample. The chain has TRBV5-1 and TRBJ2-7; D gene unclear. Trimming took 1 base from V and 3 from J, leaving 2 bases between them. Germline V gene lookup returns CDR1 SGHRS and CDR2 YFSETQ. The CDR3 covers 11 residues. CDR3 sequence: CASSLNYEQYF. The CDR3 region has the DNA TGCGCCAGCAGCTTGAACTACGAGCAGTACTTC.

J is TRBJ2-5 and V is TRBV7-9; 8 nucleotides align to TRBD1. V trimming: 2 bases; J trimming: 1 base; junction bases outside the gene matches: 9. Per the germline V gene, CDR1 is SEHNR and CDR2 is FQNEAQ (reference sequence). CDR3 length: 17 residues. The chain's CDR3 is CASSLIQGVVFQETQYF. DNA of the CDR3: TGTGCCAGCAGCTTAATACAGGGGGTCGTCTTCCAAGAGACCCAGTACTTC.

To note about this clone: Its ends do not fully match the called genes, so a read error is possible. The chain carries TRBV7-2 and TRBJ1-1; tentatively, D is TRBD1 (5 bases). Germline values: CDR1 SGHTA, CDR2 FQGNSA. The length of the CDR3 is 13 residues. This CDR3 reads CASSLEVTREVVF. The CDR3, as DNA: TGTGCCAGCAGCTTAGAGGTTACCAGGGAGGTGGTCTTT.

This chain joins TRBV4-3 and TRBJ2-1; 9 positions agree with TRBD2. Losses at the gene ends were 1 base for V and 9 bases for J; bases not matched to a gene: 7. The CDR3 has 15 residues. CDR1 is LGHNA, CDR2 YSLEER, per germline. Here the CDR3 DNA reads TGCGCCAGCAGCCAAGGGATAGCGGGAGCTAGTGAGCAGTTCTTC. Protein sequence: CASSQGIAGASEQFF.

This clone was seen just once. The V gene is TRBV7-2, the J gene TRBJ2-7; D unresolved. This CDR3 has 15 residues. The germline gives CDR1 SGHTA, CDR2 FQGNSA. V was trimmed by 1 base and J by 2 bases, leaving 12 bases between them. The DNA of the CDR3 is TGTGCCAGCAGCTTAGTGGCAGGAAAAACCTACGAGCAGTACTTC. Translated: CASSLVAGKTYEQYF. Full variable domain (outside the CDR3, taken from reference TRBV7-2 and TRBJ2-7): GAGVSQSPSNKVTEKGKDVELRCDPISGHTALYWYRQSLGQGLEFLIYFQGNSAPDKSGLPSDRFSAERTGGSVSTLTIQRTQQEDSAVYLCASSLVAGKTYEQYFGPGTRLTVT.

This chain uses TRBV27 with TRBJ1-1, with D perhaps matching TRBD1 (6 bases). V lost 5 bases to trimming and J lost 0 bases, with 10 bases between them. The CDR3 length is 14 residues. Looked up from germline, CDR1 is MNHEY and CDR2 is SMNVEV (reference sequence). CDR3 in DNA: TGTGCCAGCAGTAGGACAGTCATGAACACTGAAGCTTTCTTT. Its translation is CASSRTVMNTEAFF.